This entry lists 23 T cell receptor beta chains sequenced from one sample in a study of blood T cells in healthy people across ages. PCR was performed a second time for about 6 to 12 cycles using a sample-barcoded 5' primer and a J-beta primer mix. TCRdb reprocessed the 5' RACE reads with MiXCR, giving one entry per CDR3 protein. The repertoire consists of some 1,800,000 distinct CDR3 sequences, with around 40% occurring once and the leading ten covering under 25%. The sequenced material came from blood. These receptors all stem from a human donor in good health.

The V and J genes are TRBV12-3 or TRBV12-4 and TRBJ1-1; weak D call: TRBD1 (6 bases). Between the trimmed V and J ends, which lost 6 bases and 8 bases, there was a span of 13 bases. The CDR3 has 12 residues. The chain's CDR3 is CASRSHDREAFF. As DNA, the CDR3 is TGTGCCAGCAGATCCCACGACAGGGAAGCTTTCTTT.

This chain links TRBV11-2 with TRBJ1-2; TRBD1 is a possible D gene (5 bases). CDR1 is SGHAT and CDR2 is FQNNGV in the germline V gene. This CDR3 has 12 amino acids. The germline V and J ends were trimmed by 5 bases and 10 bases, with 14 bases remaining between them. The CDR3 is CASSLQGPAYTF. CDR3 nucleotides: TGTGCCAGCAGCCTCCAGGGCCCTGCCTACACCTTC.

In the case of this clonotype: A single base separates this from a much larger clone, so it may be a read error. The chain joins TRBV4-1 to TRBJ2-7, with D unclear. CDR1 and CDR2 (germline): MGHRA, YSYEKL. This CDR3 comprises 15 residues. CDR3 DNA: TGCGCCAGCAGCCACTCAAATATAGACTCCTACGAGCGGTACTTC. This sequence encodes CASSHSNIDSYERYF.

The chain employs TRBV6-2 or TRBV6-3 and TRBJ1-2; maybe TRBD1 (6 bases). Germline-derived CDR1 and CDR2 are MNHEY and SVGEGT. V dropped 4 bases and J dropped 8 bases, with 14 bases sitting between them. This CDR3 is 13 amino acids long. The chain's CDR3 is CASSSTGRVGYTF. The CDR3 nucleotides read TGTGCCAGCAGTTCCACAGGGAGAGTCGGCTACACCTTC.

The CDR3 loop reads CSARDRWRGDNYGYTF. The CDR3 region has the DNA TGCAGTGCTAGAGATAGGTGGAGGGGGGATAACTATGGCTACACCTTC. This rearrangement joins TRBV20-1 to TRBJ1-2, with D tentatively TRBD1 (6 bases). The ends were cut back, 0 bases at V and 1 base at J, with 15 bases in the middle. Germline lookup yields CDR1 DFQATT and CDR2 SNEGSKA (reference sequence). The CDR3 is 16 amino acids.

This clonotype was found a few times. The chain couples TRBV7-9 to TRBJ2-7; tentative D call: TRBD2 (5 bases). This CDR3 is built from 16 residues. Germline values: CDR1 SEHNR, CDR2 FQNEAQ (reference sequence). The V end lost 2 bases, the J end lost 3 bases, and 17 bases lay between the germline ends. CDR3 loop: CASSLSNRLMGYEQYF. As DNA, the CDR3 is TGTGCCAGCAGCTTAAGTAACAGACTAATGGGCTACGAGCAGTACTTC.

The chain combines TRBV7-2 with TRBJ1-4; the D gene is possibly TRBD1 (6 bases). The length of the CDR3 is 15 residues. Germline values: CDR1 SGHTA, CDR2 FQGNSA. V was cut by 1 base and J by 6 bases, with 12 bases left in between. Here the CDR3 DNA reads TGTGCCAGCAGCTTAGTACGGGGGGCGGATGAAAAACTGTTTTTT. This codes for CASSLVRGADEKLFF. Variable domain in full (rest from reference TRBV7-2 and TRBJ1-4): GAGVSQSPSNKVTEKGKDVELRCDPISGHTALYWYRQSLGQGLEFLIYFQGNSAPDKSGLPSDRFSAERTGGSVSTLTIQRTQQEDSAVYLCASSLVRGADEKLFFGSGTQLSVL.

The chain has TRBV12-3 or TRBV12-4 and TRBJ1-2, with D possibly TRBD1 on 5 matching bases. This CDR3 has 15 amino acids. With 3 bases removed from V and 4 bases from J, the gap between germline ends came to 15 bases. CDR3 DNA sequence: TGTGCCAGCAGTTTTATTCAGGCCCAGGGCTATGGCTACACCTTC. This encodes CASSFIQAQGYGYTF.

The genes are TRBV12-3 or TRBV12-4 and TRBJ2-5; 11 bases are shared with TRBD2. V lost 6 bases, J lost 2 bases, and 2 bases stayed unmatched. The CDR3 has 14 residues. This CDR3 is CASRTSGEQETQYF. Written as DNA, the CDR3 is TGTGCCAGCAGGACTAGCGGGGAACAAGAGACCCAGTACTTC.

The chain links TRBV4-3 to TRBJ1-1, with TRBD1 as a possible D gene (5 bases). From germline, CDR1 is LGHNA and CDR2 YSLEER. The length of the CDR3 is 13 residues. The germline V and J ends were trimmed by 8 bases and 4 bases, with 14 bases remaining between them. The CDR3 DNA is TGCGCCAGCGGTGGGACCGTAGGCACTGAAGCTTTCTTT. Protein sequence: CASGGTVGTEAFF.

The chain couples TRBV12-3 or TRBV12-4 to TRBJ2-2; 10 bases agree with TRBD1. CDR3 length: 18 amino acids. The trim removed 11 bases at V and 2 bases at J, leaving 17 bases unmatched. CDR3 nucleotides: TGTGCCGGCAACATACCGGGACAGGGGACCGCAAACACCGGGGAGCTGTTTTTT. Translating it yields CAGNIPGQGTANTGELFF.

This clonotype was recorded a few times. The chain carries TRBV6-5 and TRBJ2-7; a possible D gene is TRBD1 (6 bases). Per germline, CDR1 MNHEY and CDR2 SVGAGI. This CDR3 has 13 amino acids. Deletions cut 6 bases from V and 4 bases from J, with 13 bases between. The CDR3, as DNA: TGTGCCAGCAGCGACAGGACCCGATACGAGCAGTACTTC. It specifies CASSDRTRYEQYF.

This clonotype has only a few counts. The chain couples TRBV4-2 to TRBJ2-5; D gene ambiguous. Germline CDR1 LGHNA, CDR2 YNFKEQ. This CDR3 comprises 15 residues. V was clipped by 0 bases and J by 2 bases, with 10 bases between them. The CDR3 is CASSQDLNGQETQYF. CDR3 bases: TGTGCCAGCAGCCAAGACCTCAACGGACAAGAGACCCAGTACTTC.

The genes are TRBV29-1 and TRBJ2-3, with D tentatively TRBD1 (5 bases). V gave up 3 bases and J gave up 2 bases, with 6 bases separating them. The CDR3 is made up of 12 amino acids. Looked up from germline, CDR1 is SQVTM and CDR2 is ANQGSEA. The CDR3 sequence is CSVDRATDTQYF. CDR3 nucleotide sequence: TGCAGCGTTGACAGGGCCACAGATACGCAGTATTTT.

The genes are TRBV20-1 and TRBJ2-1; TRBD2 matches at 15 bases. CDR1 is DFQATT, CDR2 SNEGSKA, per germline (reference sequence). CDR3 length: 16 amino acids. V lost 6 bases, J lost 3 bases, and 6 bases stayed unmatched. As DNA, the CDR3 is TGCAGTGCCACCGGGACTAGCGGGGGGTTCTACAATGAGCAGTTCTTC. Its translation is CSATGTSGGFYNEQFF.

This clonotype occurred once. This chain links TRBV4-2 with TRBJ2-5; 10 bases map to TRBD2. V gave up 2 bases and J gave up 0 bases; unmatched junction bases: 6. The V gene's germline CDR1 is LGHNA and CDR2 YNFKEQ. The CDR3 spans 17 residues. For the CDR3, the DNA is TGTGCCAGCAGCCAAACTAGCGGGGCGGTGTACCAAGAGACCCAGTACTTC. It codes for CASSQTSGAVYQETQYF.

The chain is built from TRBV12-3 or TRBV12-4 and TRBJ1-2; D perhaps matches TRBD1 (6 bases). Deletions cut 5 bases from V and 2 bases from J, with 12 bases between. The CDR3 consists of 14 residues. The CDR3: CASSENTGNYGYTF. The CDR3 DNA is TGTGCCAGCAGTGAGAACACAGGGAACTATGGCTACACCTTC.

This clonotype appeared a few times. The junction and the germline gene differ at one end; a read error may be behind it. The chain uses TRBV7-2 and TRBJ2-3; 11 nucleotides line up with TRBD2. Germline assignment: CDR1 SGHTA and CDR2 FQGNSA. The CDR3 is 15 residues long. CDR3 protein: CASSLGLAGGDTQYF. The DNA of the CDR3 is TGTGCCAGCAGTTTAGGTCTAGCGGGGGGTGATACGCAGTATTTT.

The chain has TRBV5-5 and TRBJ2-7, with D possibly matching TRBD1 (6 bases). CDR3 length: 15 amino acids. The ends were cut back, 0 bases at V and 0 bases at J, with 10 bases in the middle. The germline CDR1 and CDR2 sequences are SGHKS and YYEKEE (reference sequence). The CDR3 region has the DNA TGTGCCAGCAGCTTGGGGGACATCAGCTCCTACGAGCAGTACTTC. It codes for CASSLGDISSYEQYF.

This clonotype has a handful of counts. This chain uses TRBV29-1 with TRBJ2-4, with D tentatively TRBD1 (7 bases). Per germline, CDR1 SQVTM and CDR2 ANQGSEA. With 6 bases removed from V and 13 bases from J, the gap between germline ends came to 16 bases. The CDR3 length is 11 residues. The CDR3 loop is CSVARDSGQYF. The CDR3 coding sequence is TGCAGCGTGGCTCGGGACAGCGGGCAGTACTTC.

This clonotype was counted only a few times. The rearrangement joins TRBV28 to TRBJ1-5; TRBD1 matches 9 bases. Trimming took 6 bases from V and 4 from J; bases not matched to a gene: 19. The CDR3 totals 19 residues. From germline, CDR1 is MDHEN and CDR2 SYDVKM. CDR3 loop: CASSPGTGKRSRRNQPQHF. CDR3 coding DNA: TGTGCCAGCAGCCCCGGGACAGGGAAAAGGAGCAGAAGGAATCAGCCCCAGCATTTT.

This clonotype was found many times. This chain connects TRBV7-9 to TRBJ2-3; 8 bases match TRBD2. This CDR3 spans 14 amino acids. Germline V gives CDR1 SEHNR, CDR2 FQNEAQ (reference sequence). Losses at the gene ends were 4 bases for V and 0 bases for J; bases not matched to a gene: 0. The CDR3 here is CASSSSGSTDTQYF. As DNA, the CDR3 is TGTGCCAGCAGCTCTAGCGGGAGCACAGATACGCAGTATTTT.

J is TRBJ2-7 and V is TRBV6-1; D might be TRBD1 (6 bases). Germline CDR1 is MNHNS and CDR2 is SASEGT. This CDR3 comprises 11 residues. Trimming cost V 11 bases and J 7 bases, with 15 bases left between them. In DNA form, the CDR3 reads TGTGCCCTCGACAGGTTGCGTGAGCAGTACTTC. This translates into CALDRLREQYF.